These 2 T cell receptor beta chains share one sample of origin, sequenced in a study of cytomegalovirus exposure and HLA in healthy donors (dated by TCRdb to 2016 to 2017). Receptor libraries were prepared by the immunoSEQ multiplex PCR assay. For the multiplex PCR, a mixture combining 60 forward primers for TCR Vbeta segments and 13 reverse primers for TCR Jbeta segments was used. What TCRdb holds here is the immuneACCESS table cut down to in-frame rearrangements. Part of the clones is not present; checked against another copy, under half of the missing clones reflect an unresolved V gene, and the others are unexplained. Across this sample there are over 100,000 clones, with approximately 82% seen only once. The ten largest clones capture more than 1.5% of the sample. Sample: PBMCs. All receptors come from a man aged 35 to 55 in good health and CMV-seronegative.

The rearrangement links TRBV4-1 to TRBJ1-1, with a weak D call TRBD1 (6 bases). The CDR3 loop spans 15 amino acids. V was cut by 4 bases and J by 0 bases, with 12 bases left in between. Germline V lookup: CDR1 MGHRA, CDR2 YSYEKL. CDR3 bases: TGCGCCAGCAGCCGAGGACAGACCCTGAACACTGAAGCTTTCTTT. It translates to CASSRGQTLNTEAFF.

This clone occurred a few times. J is TRBJ2-1 and V is TRBV19; possible D gene TRBD2, 6 bases. V was trimmed by 1 base and J by 8 bases, leaving 12 bases between them. This CDR3 contains 14 residues. Germline CDR1 LNHDA, CDR2 SQIVND (reference sequence). DNA of the CDR3: TGTGCCAGTAGTATAGCCTCGGGAGAAGATGAGCAGTTCTTC. Translated: CASSIASGEDEQFF.